This TCR beta chain was obtained from a study of molecular identifiers for immune sequencing clone quantification. Across the whole study: Across replicate runs, RNA obtained from about 20,000 or 100,000 naive CD8 cells was divided into five, with four undergoing sequencing. Study-wide results and caveats: Jurkat TCR RNA that was spiked in from one cell was reportedly detectable among around 1 million naive cells. The sizes of highly expanded clones could be underestimated when identical TCR molecules share a barcode.

MiXCR, applied by TCRdb to the PCR reads, yields one record per CDR3 protein. This table has about 510,000 distinct CDR3 sequences, over 20% appearing once. The CDR3 contains 15 residues. V shed 5 bases, J shed 5 bases, and the junction held 11 bases outside the gene matches. Germline V gene lookup returns CDR1 LNHDA and CDR2 SQIVND (reference sequence). On this clonotype: Its antigen is unidentified.

This clonotype originated in a human donor in good health. Some libraries in this study had Jurkat cell RNA spiked in. The sequencing input was naive CD8+ T cells from blood, with Jurkat cell RNA spiked in. Subset indicated: FACS-sorted CD8+CD4-CCR7+CD45RA+ naive T cells. V is TRBV19 and J is TRBJ2-7; 8 positions match TRBD2. The DNA of the CDR3 is TGTGCCAGTAGTGTCATAGCGGGGCTCCCCCACGAGCAGTACTTC. As protein: CASSVIAGLPHEQYF. The variable domain in full, completed from reference TRBV19 and TRBJ2-7, reads DGGITQSPKYLFRKEGQNVTLSCEQNLNHDAMYWYRQDPGQGLRLIYYSQIVNDFQKGDIAEGYSVSREKKESFPLTVTSAQKNPTAFYLCASSVIAGLPHEQYFGPGTRLTVT.